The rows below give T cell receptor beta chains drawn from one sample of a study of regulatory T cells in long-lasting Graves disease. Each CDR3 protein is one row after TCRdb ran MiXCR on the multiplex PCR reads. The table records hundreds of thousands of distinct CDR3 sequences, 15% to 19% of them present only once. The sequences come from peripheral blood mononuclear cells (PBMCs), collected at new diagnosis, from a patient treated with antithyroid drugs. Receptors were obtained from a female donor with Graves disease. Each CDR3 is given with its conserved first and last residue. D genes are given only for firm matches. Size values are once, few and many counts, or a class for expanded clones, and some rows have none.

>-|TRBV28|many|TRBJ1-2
CASSLSQGGHRYGYTF
TGTGCCAGCAGTCTCTCTCAGGGAGGCCATCGCTATGGCTACACCTTC
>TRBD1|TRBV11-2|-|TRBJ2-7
CASSPVGRTGSYEQYF
TGTGCCAGCAGCCCAGTAGGGAGGACAGGGTCCTACGAGCAGTACTTC
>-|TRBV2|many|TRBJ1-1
CASDARIGDTEAFF
TGTGCCAGCGATGCGCGGATAGGGGACACTGAAGCTTTCTTT
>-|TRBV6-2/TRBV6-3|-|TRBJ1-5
CASSYSIQGHQPQHF
TGTGCCAGCAGTTACTCGATTCAGGGCCATCAGCCCCAGCATTTT
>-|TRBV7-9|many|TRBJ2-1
CASSPFGSLGNEQFF
TGTGCCAGCAGCCCTTTTGGTAGTCTTGGCAATGAGCAGTTCTTC
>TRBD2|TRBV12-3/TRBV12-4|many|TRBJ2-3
CASSSSGGATDTQYF
TGTGCCAGCAGTTCTAGCGGGGGGGCGACAGATACGCAGTATTTT
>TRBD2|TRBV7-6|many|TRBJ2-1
CASSLGTREGRDNEQFF
TGTGCCAGCAGCTTAGGGACGCGGGAGGGCCGGGACAATGAGCAGTTCTTC
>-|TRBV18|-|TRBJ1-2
CASSPEGSTHYGYTF
TGTGCCAGCTCACCTGAGGGGTCGACACACTATGGCTACACCTTC
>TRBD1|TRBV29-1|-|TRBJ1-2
CSVRTGGFFGYTF
TGCAGCGTTCGCACAGGGGGTTTTTTCGGCTACACCTTC
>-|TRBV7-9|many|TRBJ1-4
CASSPREPTGEKLFF
TGTGCCAGCAGCCCTCGGGAGCCTACGGGGGAAAAACTGTTTTTT
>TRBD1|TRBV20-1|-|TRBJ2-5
CSAAPGQGRGTQYF
TGCAGTGCCGCGCCGGGACAGGGAAGGGGGACCCAGTACTTC
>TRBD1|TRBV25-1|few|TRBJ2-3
CASSKFSGTGSDTQYF
TGTGCCAGCAGCAAATTTTCCGGGACAGGGTCAGATACGCAGTATTTT
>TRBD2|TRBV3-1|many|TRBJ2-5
CASSQEALAGYETQYF
TGTGCCAGCAGCCAGGAAGCACTAGCGGGGTACGAGACCCAGTACTTC
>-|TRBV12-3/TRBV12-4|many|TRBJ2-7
CASSLGEQYF
TGTGCCAGCAGTTTGGGCGAGCAGTACTTC
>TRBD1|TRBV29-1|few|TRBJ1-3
CSASGTGAAISGNTIYF
TGCAGCGCCTCCGGGACAGGGGCCGCGATCTCTGGAAACACCATATATTTT
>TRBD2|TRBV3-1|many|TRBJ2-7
CASSQGYGLAGERRQYF
TGTGCCAGCAGCCAAGGTTACGGACTAGCGGGAGAAAGGCGGCAGTACTTC
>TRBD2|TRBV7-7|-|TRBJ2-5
CASSQTSGGEETQYF
TGTGCCAGCAGCCAGACTAGCGGGGGGGAAGAGACCCAGTACTTC
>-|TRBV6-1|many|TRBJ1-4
CASSLMRRAEQKLFF
TGTGCCAGCTCTTTGATGCGCAGGGCAGAGCAAAAACTGTTTTTT
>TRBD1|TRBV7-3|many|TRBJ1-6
CASSLVGGGSPLHF
TGTGCCAGCAGCTTAGTAGGGGGCGGTTCACCCCTCCACTTT
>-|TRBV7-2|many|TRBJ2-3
CASSPDRSTDTQYF
TGTGCCAGCAGCCCAGACAGAAGCACAGATACGCAGTATTTT
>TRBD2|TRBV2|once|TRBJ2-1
CASIRVAGGRYNEQFF
TGTGCCAGCATTAGGGTAGCGGGAGGTCGCTACAATGAGCAGTTCTTC
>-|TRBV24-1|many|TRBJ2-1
CATSARNYNEQFF
TGTGCCACCAGTGCCAGAAACTACAATGAGCAGTTCTTC
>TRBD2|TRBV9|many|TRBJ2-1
CASSVNPAGGQGNEQFF
TGTGCCAGCAGCGTTAACCCTGCGGGGGGGCAAGGTAATGAGCAGTTCTTC
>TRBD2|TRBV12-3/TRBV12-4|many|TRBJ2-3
CASSYISGRGSTDTQYF
TGTGCCAGCAGTTACATAAGCGGGAGGGGAAGCACAGATACGCAGTATTTT
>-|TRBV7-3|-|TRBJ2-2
CASSLRAADVLFF
TGTGCCAGCAGCTTAAGGGCCGCCGATGTGCTGTTTTTT
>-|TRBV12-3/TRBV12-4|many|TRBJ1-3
CASSEVRSGNTIYF
TGTGCCAGCAGTGAGGTGCGATCTGGAAACACCATATATTTT
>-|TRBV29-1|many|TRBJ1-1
CSVREQNTEAFF
TGCAGCGTTAGGGAGCAGAACACTGAAGCTTTCTTT
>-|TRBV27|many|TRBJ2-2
CASSLYRYRANTGELFF
TGTGCCAGCAGTTTATATAGGTACAGGGCAAACACCGGGGAGCTGTTTTTT
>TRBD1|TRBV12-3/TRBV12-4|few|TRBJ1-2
CASSSLTGAHYGYTF
TGTGCCAGCAGTTCCCTGACAGGGGCCCACTATGGCTACACCTTC
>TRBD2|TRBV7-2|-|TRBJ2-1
CASSPRTGTSGRPYNEQFF
TGTGCCAGCAGCCCAAGGACAGGGACTAGCGGGAGACCCTACAATGAGCAGTTCTTC
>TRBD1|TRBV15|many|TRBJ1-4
CATRARGYYNEKLFF
TGTGCCACCAGAGCCAGGGGGTACTATAATGAAAAACTGTTTTTT
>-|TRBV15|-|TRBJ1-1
CATSRDGGAGEAFF
TGTGCCACCAGCAGAGATGGTGGGGCTGGTGAAGCTTTCTTT